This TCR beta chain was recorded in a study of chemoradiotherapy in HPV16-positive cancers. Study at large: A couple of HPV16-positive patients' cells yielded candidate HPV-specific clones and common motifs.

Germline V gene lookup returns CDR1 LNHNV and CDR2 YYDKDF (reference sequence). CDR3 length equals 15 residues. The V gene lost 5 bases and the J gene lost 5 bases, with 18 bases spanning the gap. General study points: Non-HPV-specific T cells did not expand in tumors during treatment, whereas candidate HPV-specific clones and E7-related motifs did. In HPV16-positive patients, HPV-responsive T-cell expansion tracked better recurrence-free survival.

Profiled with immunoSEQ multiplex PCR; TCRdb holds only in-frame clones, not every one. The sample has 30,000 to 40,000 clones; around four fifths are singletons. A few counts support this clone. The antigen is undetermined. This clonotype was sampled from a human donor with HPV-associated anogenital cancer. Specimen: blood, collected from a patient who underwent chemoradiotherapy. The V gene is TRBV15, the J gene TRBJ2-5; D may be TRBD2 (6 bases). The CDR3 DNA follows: TGTGCCACCAGCCCAGGCGGAGGGTTTGGTGAGACCCAGTACTTC. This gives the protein CATSPGGGFGETQYF.